This T cell receptor beta chain was recovered during a study of shared clonotypes between healthy human individuals. On the study more broadly: Samples came from two female and a few male donors aged 18 to 49.

This CDR3 is 16 amino acids long. The germline V gene has CDR1 SGHRS and CDR2 YFSETQ. The germline V and J ends were trimmed by 6 bases and 0 bases, with 16 bases remaining between them. The study's findings and limits: An anticipated effect of sequencing depth on clonotype sharing among donors was recognized. The diversity represented, both genetic and in exposure history, was limited by few donors. Naive subsets, compared against memory subsets, generally had larger estimated richness values.

Regarding this clone: Its antigen is undetermined.

Data came from immunoSEQ multiplex PCR; TCRdb stores just in-frame clones and leaves some out. The table records approximately 530,000 clones, roughly 95% of them present only once. Sequences were obtained from naive CD4+ T cells sorted from blood. Subset indicated: CD45RA+ positively selected. The clonotype comes from a woman under 40 in good health. The V call is TRBV5-1, the J call TRBJ2-1; possibly TRBD1 for D (6 bases). In DNA form, the CDR3 reads TGCGCCAGCACCCGGACAGCTAGAAGCTCCTACAATGAGCAGTTCTTC. Translating it yields CASTRTARSSYNEQFF.